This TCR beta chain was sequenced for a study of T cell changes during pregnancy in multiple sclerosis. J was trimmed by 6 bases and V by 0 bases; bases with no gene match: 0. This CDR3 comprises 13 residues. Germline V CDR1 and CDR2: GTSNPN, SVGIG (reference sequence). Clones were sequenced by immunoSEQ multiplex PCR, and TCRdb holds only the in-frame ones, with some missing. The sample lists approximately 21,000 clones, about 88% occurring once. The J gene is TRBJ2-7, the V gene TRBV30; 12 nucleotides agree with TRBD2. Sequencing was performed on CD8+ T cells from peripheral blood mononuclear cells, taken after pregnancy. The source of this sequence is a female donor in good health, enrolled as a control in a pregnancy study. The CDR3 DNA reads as TGTGCCTGGAGTGTACTAGCGGGGGGCGAGCAGTACTTC. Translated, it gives CAWSVLAGGEQYF.